This T cell receptor beta chain was identified in a study of cytomegalovirus exposure and HLA in healthy donors. General study points: According to a subsequent analysis, TCR clusters from the first cohort were inclined to appear together in the roughly 110 validation repertoires. TCR sequences were mostly rare, though some public TCRs occurred in many donors.

The CDR3 has 14 amino acids. The V gene lost 6 bases and the J gene lost 2 bases, with 15 bases spanning the gap. Per germline, CDR1 SGHNT and CDR2 YYREEE (reference sequence). Libraries were prepared by immunoSEQ multiplex PCR; TCRdb keeps only in-frame clonotypes and omits some of them. The data contain 150,000 to 250,000 clones, 70% to 85% of them singletons. On this clone itself: Its target is unknown.

The sequence came from a woman in her thirties in good health and CMV-seropositive. The sequencing sample was made of PBMCs. This chain links TRBV5-4 with TRBJ2-7; D is perhaps TRBD2 (6 bases). CDR3 protein: CASTEAGTTYEQYF. CDR3 DNA sequence: TGTGCCAGCACCGAGGCGGGAACAACCTACGAGCAGTACTTC.